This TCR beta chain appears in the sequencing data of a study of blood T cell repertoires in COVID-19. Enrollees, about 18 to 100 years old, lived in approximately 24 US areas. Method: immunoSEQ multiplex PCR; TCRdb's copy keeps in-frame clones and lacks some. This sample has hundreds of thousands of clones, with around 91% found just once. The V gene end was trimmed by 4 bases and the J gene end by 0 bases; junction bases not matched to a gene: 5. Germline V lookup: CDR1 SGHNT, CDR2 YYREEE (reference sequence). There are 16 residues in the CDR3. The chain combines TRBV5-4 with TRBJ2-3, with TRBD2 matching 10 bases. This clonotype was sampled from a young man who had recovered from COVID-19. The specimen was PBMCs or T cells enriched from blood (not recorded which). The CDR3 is CASSLRTSGSTDTQYF. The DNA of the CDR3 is TGTGCCAGCAGCCTCCGGACTAGCGGAAGCACAGATACGCAGTATTTT.